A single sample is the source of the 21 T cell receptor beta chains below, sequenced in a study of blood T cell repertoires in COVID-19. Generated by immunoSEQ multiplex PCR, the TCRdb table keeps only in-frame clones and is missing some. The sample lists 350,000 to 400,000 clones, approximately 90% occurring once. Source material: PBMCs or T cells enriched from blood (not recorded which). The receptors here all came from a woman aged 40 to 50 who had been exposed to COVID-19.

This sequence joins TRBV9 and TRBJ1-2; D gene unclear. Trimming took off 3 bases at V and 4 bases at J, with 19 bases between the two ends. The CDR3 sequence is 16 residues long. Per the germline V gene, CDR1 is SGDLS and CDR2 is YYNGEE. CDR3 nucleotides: TGTGCCAGCAGCGCAGGAGAGGGCAGTTTGGTCTATGGCTACACCTTC. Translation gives CASSAGEGSLVYGYTF.

CDR3 DNA sequence: TGTGCCAGTAGTATAGATCGCGGAGCCAACGTCCTGACTTTC. Its translation: CASSIDRGANVLTF. This rearrangement joins TRBV19 to TRBJ2-6; no definite D call. V was shortened by 0 bases and J by 7 bases, with 7 bases between the two germline ends. Germline CDR1 is LNHDA and CDR2 is SQIVND (reference sequence). This CDR3 spans 14 amino acids.

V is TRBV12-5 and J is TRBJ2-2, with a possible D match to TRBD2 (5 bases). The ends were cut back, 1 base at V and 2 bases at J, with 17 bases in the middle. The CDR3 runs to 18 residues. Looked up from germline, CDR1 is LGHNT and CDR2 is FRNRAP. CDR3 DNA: TGTGCTAGTGGTTTGGGGCGCTGGGAAGCGGCTAACACCGGGGAGCTGTTTTTT. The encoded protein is CASGLGRWEAANTGELFF.

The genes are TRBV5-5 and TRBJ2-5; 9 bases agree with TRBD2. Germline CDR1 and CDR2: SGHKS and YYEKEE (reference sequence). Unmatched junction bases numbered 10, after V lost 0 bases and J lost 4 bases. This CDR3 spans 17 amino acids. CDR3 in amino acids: CASSLDRAGGGLETQYF. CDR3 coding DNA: TGTGCCAGCAGCTTGGATCGAGCGGGGGGAGGGCTAGAGACCCAGTACTTC.

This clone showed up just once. CDR3 DNA: TGTGCCAGTAGTATCGATACAGGGGGCGAAGCTTTCTTT. Translating gives CASSIDTGGEAFF. This chain uses TRBV19 with TRBJ1-1, with 9 bases that match TRBD1. This CDR3 is 13 amino acids long. The J segment lost 8 bases and the V segment lost 3 bases, leaving 4 bases of the junction unmatched. The V gene's germline CDR1 is LNHDA and CDR2 SQIVND (reference sequence).

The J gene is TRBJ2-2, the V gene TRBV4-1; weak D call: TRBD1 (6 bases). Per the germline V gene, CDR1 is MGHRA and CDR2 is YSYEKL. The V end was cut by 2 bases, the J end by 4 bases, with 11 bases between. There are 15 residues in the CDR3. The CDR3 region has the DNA TGCGCCAGCAGCCAACTACAGGGAATCACCGGGGAGCTGTTTTTT. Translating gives CASSQLQGITGELFF.

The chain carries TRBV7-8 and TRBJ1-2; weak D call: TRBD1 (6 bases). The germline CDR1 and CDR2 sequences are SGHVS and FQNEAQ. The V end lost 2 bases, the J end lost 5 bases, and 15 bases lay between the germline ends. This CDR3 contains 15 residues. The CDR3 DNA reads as TGTGCCAGCAGCTTAATCAACACAGGGAAGTATGGCTACACCTTC. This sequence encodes CASSLINTGKYGYTF.

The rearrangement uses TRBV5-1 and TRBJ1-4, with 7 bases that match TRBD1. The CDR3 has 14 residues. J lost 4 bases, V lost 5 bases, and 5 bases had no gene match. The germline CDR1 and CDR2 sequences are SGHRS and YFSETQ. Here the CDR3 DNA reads TGCGCCAGCAGTCGGGACAGTTATAATGAAAAACTGTTTTTT. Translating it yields CASSRDSYNEKLFF.

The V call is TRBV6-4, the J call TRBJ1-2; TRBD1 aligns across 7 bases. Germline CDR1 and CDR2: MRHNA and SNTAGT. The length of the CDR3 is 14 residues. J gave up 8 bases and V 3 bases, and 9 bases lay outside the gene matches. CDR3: CASSEALGRGGYTF. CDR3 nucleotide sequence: TGTGCCAGCAGTGAAGCATTGGGCAGGGGGGGCTACACCTTC.

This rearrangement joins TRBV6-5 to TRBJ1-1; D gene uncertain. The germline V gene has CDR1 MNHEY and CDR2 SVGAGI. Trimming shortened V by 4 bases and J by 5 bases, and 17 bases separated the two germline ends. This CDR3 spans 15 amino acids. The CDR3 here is CASSSSPGTTTEAFF. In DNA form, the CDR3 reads TGTGCCAGCAGTTCCTCCCCGGGTACAACGACTGAAGCTTTCTTT.

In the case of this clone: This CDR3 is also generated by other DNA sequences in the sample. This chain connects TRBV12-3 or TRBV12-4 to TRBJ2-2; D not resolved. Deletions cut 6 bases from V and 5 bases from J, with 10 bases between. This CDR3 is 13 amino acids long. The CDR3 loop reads CASSSGLTGELFF. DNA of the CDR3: TGTGCCAGCAGCTCAGGATTAACCGGGGAGCTGTTTTTT.

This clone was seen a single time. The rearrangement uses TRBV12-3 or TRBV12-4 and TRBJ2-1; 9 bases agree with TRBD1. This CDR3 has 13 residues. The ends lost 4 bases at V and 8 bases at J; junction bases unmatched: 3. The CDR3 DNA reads TGTGCCAGCAGTTGGCGGGACAGGGATGAGCAGTTCTTC. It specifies CASSWRDRDEQFF.

The chain's CDR3 is CASTNSPHRSQETQYF. For the CDR3, the DNA is TGTGCCAGCACCAACTCACCCCACAGGAGCCAAGAGACCCAGTACTTC. The chain carries TRBV6-6 and TRBJ2-5, with D perhaps TRBD1 (5 bases). CDR1 and CDR2 from the germline V gene are MNHNY and SVGAGI (reference sequence). The CDR3 is 16 residues long. Trimming stripped 7 bases from V and 1 base from J, with 19 bases between.

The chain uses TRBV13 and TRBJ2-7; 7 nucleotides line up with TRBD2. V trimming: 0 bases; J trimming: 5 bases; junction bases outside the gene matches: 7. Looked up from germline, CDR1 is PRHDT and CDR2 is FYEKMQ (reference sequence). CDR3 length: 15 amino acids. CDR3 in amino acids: CASSLGEMGGDEQYF. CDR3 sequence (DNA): TGTGCCAGCAGCTTAGGGGAAATGGGGGGGGACGAGCAGTACTTC.

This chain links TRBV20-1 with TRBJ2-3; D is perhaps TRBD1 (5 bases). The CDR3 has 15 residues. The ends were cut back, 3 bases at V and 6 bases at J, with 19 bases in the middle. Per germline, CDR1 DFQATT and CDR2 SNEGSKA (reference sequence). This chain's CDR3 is CSASAWGGSRDTQYF. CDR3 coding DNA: TGCAGTGCTAGTGCGTGGGGCGGCTCGCGGGATACGCAGTATTTT.

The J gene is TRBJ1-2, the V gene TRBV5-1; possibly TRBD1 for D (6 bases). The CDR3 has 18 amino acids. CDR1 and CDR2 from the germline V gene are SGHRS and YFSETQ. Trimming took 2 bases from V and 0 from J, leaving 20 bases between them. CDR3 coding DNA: TGCGCCAGCAGCTTAGAAAGGACAGACCAGTACCCTAACTATGGCTACACCTTC. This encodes CASSLERTDQYPNYGYTF.

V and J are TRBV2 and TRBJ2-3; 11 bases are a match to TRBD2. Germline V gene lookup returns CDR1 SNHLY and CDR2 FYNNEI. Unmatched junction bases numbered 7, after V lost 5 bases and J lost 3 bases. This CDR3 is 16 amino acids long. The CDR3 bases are TGTGCCAGCAGTTACCCGGGACTAGCGGAAACAGATACGCAGTATTTT. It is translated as CASSYPGLAETDTQYF.

This chain's CDR3 is CASSQGTGAYNEQFF. The CDR3 DNA reads as TGTGCCAGCAGTCAGGGGACAGGGGCGTACAATGAGCAGTTCTTC. The V call is TRBV7-6, the J call TRBJ2-1; 10 bases fit TRBD1. CDR1 SGHVS and CDR2 FNYEAQ come from the germline V gene. Unmatched junction bases numbered 6, after V lost 6 bases and J lost 4 bases. The CDR3 is made up of 15 amino acids.

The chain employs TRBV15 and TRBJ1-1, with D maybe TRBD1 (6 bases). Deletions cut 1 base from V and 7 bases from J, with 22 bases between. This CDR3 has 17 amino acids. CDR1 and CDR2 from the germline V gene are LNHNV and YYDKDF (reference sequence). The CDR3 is CATSRGGLRIRGGEAFF. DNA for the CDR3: TGTGCCACCAGCAGAGGGGGGCTTAGAATCCGAGGGGGTGAAGCTTTCTTT.

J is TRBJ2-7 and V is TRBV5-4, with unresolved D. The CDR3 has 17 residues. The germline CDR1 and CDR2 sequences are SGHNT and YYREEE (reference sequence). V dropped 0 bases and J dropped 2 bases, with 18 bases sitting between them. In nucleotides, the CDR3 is TGTGCCAGCAGCTTGGGTCGGTCAACCAAATCCACCTACGAGCAGTACTTC. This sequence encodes CASSLGRSTKSTYEQYF.

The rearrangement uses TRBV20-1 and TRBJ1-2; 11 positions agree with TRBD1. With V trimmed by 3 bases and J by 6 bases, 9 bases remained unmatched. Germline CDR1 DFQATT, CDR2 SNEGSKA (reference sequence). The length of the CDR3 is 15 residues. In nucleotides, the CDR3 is TGCAGTGCTAGTACTGGGACAGGGGGGAGGGATGGCTACACCTTC. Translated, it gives CSASTGTGGRDGYTF.